The 16 T cell receptor beta chains below come from one sample, sequenced in a study of blood T cell repertoires in COVID-19. Only in-frame clones appear in the TCRdb table, and some are missing; sequencing was by immunoSEQ multiplex PCR. The data show about 130,000 clones, 86% seen once. The material sequenced was PBMCs or T cells enriched from blood (not recorded which). The receptor source for this set is a man between 50 and 59 years old who had recovered from COVID-19.

The J gene is TRBJ2-1, the V gene TRBV5-6, with TRBD2 identical over 7 bases. The V gene end was trimmed by 2 bases and the J gene end by 2 bases; junction bases not matched to a gene: 7. CDR3 length: 16 amino acids. Germline V gene data show CDR1 as SGHDT and CDR2 as YYEEEE. This CDR3 is CASSFAGGSPYNEQFF. The CDR3 DNA sequence: TGTGCCAGCAGCTTCGCGGGCGGGAGCCCCTACAATGAGCAGTTCTTC. The complete variable domain, with remaining parts taken from reference TRBV5-6 and TRBJ2-1, reads DAGVTQSPTHLIKTRGQQVTLRCSPKSGHDTVSWYQQALGQGPQFIFQYYEEEERQRGNFPDRFSGHQFPNYSSELNVNALLLGDSALYLCASSFAGGSPYNEQFFGPGTRLTVL.

This rearrangement joins TRBV7-9 to TRBJ1-1; TRBD1 matches 7 bases. Germline V gene sequence: CDR1 SEHNR, CDR2 FQNEAQ (reference sequence). The CDR3 sequence is 17 residues long. Losses at the gene ends were 1 base for V and 5 bases for J; bases not matched to a gene: 13. The CDR3 is CASSLVGGWTGGTEAFF. The CDR3 DNA is TGTGCCAGCAGCTTAGTAGGGGGATGGACAGGCGGGACTGAAGCTTTCTTT.

The J gene is TRBJ2-3, the V gene TRBV13; D possibly corresponds to TRBD2 (7 bases). Trimming shortened V by 0 bases and J by 7 bases, and 11 bases separated the two germline ends. There are 14 residues in the CDR3. The germline CDR1 and CDR2 sequences are PRHDT and FYEKMQ (reference sequence). CDR3 sequence reads: CASSLGGGRHTQYF. The CDR3 bases are TGTGCCAGCAGCTTAGGCGGGGGGCGTCATACGCAGTATTTT.

The chain uses TRBV7-2 and TRBJ2-5; TRBD2 might be the D (6 bases). V dropped 6 bases and J dropped 5 bases, with 16 bases sitting between them. The germline gives CDR1 SGHTA, CDR2 FQGNSA. This CDR3 contains 14 residues. The CDR3: CASRFQSGSETQYF. The DNA for the CDR3 is TGTGCCAGCAGGTTCCAATCCGGGAGTGAGACCCAGTACTTC.

The CDR3 region has the DNA TGTGCCAGCAGGTACAGGGCTTCTAACTATGGCTACACCTTC. As protein: CASRYRASNYGYTF. This chain joins TRBV28 and TRBJ1-2, with D perhaps matching TRBD1 (6 bases). Germline V gene data show CDR1 as MDHEN and CDR2 as SYDVKM. The CDR3 has 14 residues. V lost 6 bases and J lost 0, with 11 bases in between.

This clone was picked up one time. The gene calls are TRBV5-1 and TRBJ2-7; TRBD2 might be the D (5 bases). This CDR3 has 14 amino acids. Germline CDR1 SGHRS, CDR2 YFSETQ. V lost 5 bases and J 1 base, leaving 13 bases between the germline ends. Here the CDR3 reads CASREREYSYEQYF. The CDR3, as DNA: TGCGCCAGCAGGGAAAGGGAGTATTCCTACGAGCAGTACTTC.

The CDR3 spells CATRESSYNEQFF. CDR3 nucleotide sequence: TGTGCCACACGGGAGAGCTCCTACAATGAGCAGTTCTTC. The J gene is TRBJ2-1, the V gene TRBV12-3 or TRBV12-4; maybe TRBD2 (6 bases). V lost 10 bases to trimming and J lost 0 bases, with 10 bases between them. The CDR3 totals 13 residues.

J is TRBJ1-1 and V is TRBV28; D not certain. Germline V gene sequence: CDR1 MDHEN, CDR2 SYDVKM. The CDR3 is 13 residues long. Between the trimmed V and J ends, which lost 6 bases and 7 bases, there was a span of 15 bases. The CDR3 here is CASRTRFGGEAFF. As DNA, the CDR3 is TGTGCCAGCAGAACGAGATTCGGAGGTGAAGCTTTCTTT.

The chain links TRBV2 to TRBJ2-7; D not certain. Trimming removed 10 bases from V and 3 bases from J, with 13 bases in between. The CDR3 has 12 residues. Germline assignment: CDR1 SNHLY and CDR2 FYNNEI. This CDR3 reads CATSSTSYEQYV. The CDR3 DNA follows: TGTGCCACCTCCTCCACCAGCTACGAGCAGTACGTC.

This chain uses TRBV5-1 with TRBJ2-3; TRBD2 might be the D (6 bases). Germline V lookup: CDR1 SGHRS, CDR2 YFSETQ. The V end lost 2 bases, the J end lost 2 bases, and 12 bases lay between the germline ends. CDR3 length equals 15 residues. The CDR3 sequence is CASSLNPGDTDTQYF. CDR3 coding DNA: TGCGCCAGCAGCTTAAATCCGGGGGACACAGATACGCAGTATTTT.

This chain links TRBV5-1 with TRBJ1-3; 7 bases agree with TRBD1. V gave up 3 bases and J gave up 4 bases; unmatched junction bases: 1. This CDR3 is built from 13 residues. Looked up from germline, CDR1 is SGHRS and CDR2 is YFSETQ. CDR3 sequence: CASSSGQGNTIYF. Written as DNA, the CDR3 is TGCGCCAGCAGCTCGGGACAGGGAAACACCATATATTTT.

J is TRBJ2-6 and V is TRBV24-1; D is undetermined. The V gene's germline CDR1 is KGHDR and CDR2 SFDVKD. Trimming pared 6 bases from V and 2 bases from J, leaving 13 bases between. CDR3 length: 16 amino acids. CDR3 in DNA: TGTGCCACCAGTCCGTCGACTGCTACTGGGGCCAACGTCCTGACTTTC. This gives the protein CATSPSTATGANVLTF.

V gene TRBV7-2 combines with J gene TRBJ1-2; 9 nucleotides match TRBD1. Germline loops: CDR1 SGHTA, CDR2 FQGNSA. The CDR3 spans 17 residues. Trimming at V came to 5 bases and at J to 4 bases, leaving 14 bases not matched to a gene. CDR3 sequence reads: CASSPRTGVGGTYGYTF. CDR3 coding DNA: TGTGCCAGCAGCCCGAGGACAGGGGTCGGGGGAACCTATGGCTACACCTTC.

V and J are TRBV4-1 and TRBJ2-3; 16 bases align to TRBD2. The junction had 8 bases not matched to a gene; V was cut back by 3 bases and J by 5 bases. Germline CDR1 reads MGHRA; CDR2 reads YSYEKL. This CDR3 spans 18 amino acids. CDR3 bases: TGCGCCAGCAGCCACCCGGGACTAGCGGGGGGGACGGGAGATACGCAGTATTTT. Translated, it gives CASSHPGLAGGTGDTQYF.

The rearrangement joins TRBV11-2 to TRBJ1-2, with D unclear. Germline CDR1 reads SGHAT; CDR2 reads FQNNGV. Trimming stripped 4 bases from V and 4 bases from J, with 16 bases between. The CDR3 has 15 residues. CDR3 region: CASSSMANPVYGYTF. In DNA form, the CDR3 reads TGTGCCAGCAGCTCAATGGCCAACCCTGTCTATGGCTACACCTTC.

The J gene is TRBJ1-4, the V gene TRBV25-1; 12 bases are shared with TRBD1. Germline V gene lookup returns CDR1 MGHDK and CDR2 SYGVNS. Unmatched junction bases numbered 3, after V lost 2 bases and J lost 8 bases. The CDR3 is 15 amino acids. For the CDR3, the DNA is TGTGCCAGCAGTGAACAAGGGACAGGGGGCGAAAAACTGTTTTTT. Protein sequence: CASSEQGTGGEKLFF.